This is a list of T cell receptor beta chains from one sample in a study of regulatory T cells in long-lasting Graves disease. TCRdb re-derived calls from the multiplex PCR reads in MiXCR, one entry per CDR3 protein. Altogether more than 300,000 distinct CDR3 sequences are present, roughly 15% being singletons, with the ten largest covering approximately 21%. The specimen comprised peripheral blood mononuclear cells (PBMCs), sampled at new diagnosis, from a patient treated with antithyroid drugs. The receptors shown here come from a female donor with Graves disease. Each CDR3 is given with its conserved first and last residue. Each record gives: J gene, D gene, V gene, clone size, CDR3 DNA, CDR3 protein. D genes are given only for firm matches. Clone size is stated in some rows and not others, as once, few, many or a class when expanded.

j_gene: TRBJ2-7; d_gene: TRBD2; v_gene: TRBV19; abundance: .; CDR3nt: TGTGCCAGTAGTAAAAAAGCGGGAGGGCCCCTCGTTAGCTCCTACGAGCAGTACTTC; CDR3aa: CASSKKAGGPLVSSYEQYF
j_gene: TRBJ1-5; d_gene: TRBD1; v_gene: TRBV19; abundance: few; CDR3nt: TGTGCCAGTAGTACCCGAAGGGGACAGATTAGCAATCAGCCCCAGCATTTT; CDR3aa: CASSTRRGQISNQPQHF
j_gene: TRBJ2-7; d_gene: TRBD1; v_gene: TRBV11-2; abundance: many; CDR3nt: TGTGCCAGCAGCCCACAGGGGGTGGCCATCCACGAGCAGTACTTC; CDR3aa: CASSPQGVAIHEQYF
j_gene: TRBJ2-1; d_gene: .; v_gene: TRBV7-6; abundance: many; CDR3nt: TGTGCCAGCAGCTCCCCAGGGGCGCGAATCAATGAGCAGTTCTTC; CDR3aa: CASSSPGARINEQFF
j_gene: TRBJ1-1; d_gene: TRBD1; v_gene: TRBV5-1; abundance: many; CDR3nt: TGCGCCAGCAGCTTGGAACGACAGGGTGAAGCTTTCTTT; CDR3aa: CASSLERQGEAFF
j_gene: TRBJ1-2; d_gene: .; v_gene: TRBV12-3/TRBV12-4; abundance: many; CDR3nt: TGTGCCAGCAGTTTAGGACAGCGCATCTATGGCTACACCTTC; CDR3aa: CASSLGQRIYGYTF
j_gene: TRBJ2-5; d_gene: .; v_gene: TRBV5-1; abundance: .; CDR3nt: TGCGCCAGCAGCTTGGCCGTGACTAGGGACGAGACCCAGTACTTC; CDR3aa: CASSLAVTRDETQYF
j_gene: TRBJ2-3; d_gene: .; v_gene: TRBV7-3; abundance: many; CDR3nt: TGTGCCAGCAGCTTAACGCCCGGGACATATCGCACAGATACGCAGTATTTT; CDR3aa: CASSLTPGTYRTDTQYF
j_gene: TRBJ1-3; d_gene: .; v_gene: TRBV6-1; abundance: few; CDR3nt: TGTGCCAGCAGCCCACGGGGGGTTGGAGGCGGAAACACCATATATTTT; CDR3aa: CASSPRGVGGGNTIYF
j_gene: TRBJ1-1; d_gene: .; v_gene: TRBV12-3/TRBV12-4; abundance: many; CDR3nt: TGTGCCAGCAGGGACCCGAACACTGAAGCTTTCTTT; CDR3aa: CASRDPNTEAFF
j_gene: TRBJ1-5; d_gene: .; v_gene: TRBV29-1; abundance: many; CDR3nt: TGCAGCGCCGACGGGGGGTTTGCTCAGCCCCAGCATTTT; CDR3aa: CSADGGFAQPQHF
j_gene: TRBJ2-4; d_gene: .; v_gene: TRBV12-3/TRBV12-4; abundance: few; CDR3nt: TGTGCCAGCAGTAACCGCCCCCTCCCCGGCAAAAACATTCAGTACTTC; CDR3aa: CASSNRPLPGKNIQYF
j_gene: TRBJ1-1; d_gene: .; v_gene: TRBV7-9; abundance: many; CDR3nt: TGTGCCAGCAGCTTGTTGGGGGGGCCTGACACTGAAGCTTTCTTT; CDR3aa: CASSLLGGPDTEAFF
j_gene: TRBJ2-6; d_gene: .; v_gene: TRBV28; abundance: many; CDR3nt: TGTGCCAGCAGTTTCATCAGGGGACTTGTTGGGGCCAACGTCCTGACTTTC; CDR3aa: CASSFIRGLVGANVLTF
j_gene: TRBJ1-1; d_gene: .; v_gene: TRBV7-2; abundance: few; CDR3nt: TGTGCCAGCAGCTTACTGAGGGGGTCCACTGAAGCTTTCTTT; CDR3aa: CASSLLRGSTEAFF
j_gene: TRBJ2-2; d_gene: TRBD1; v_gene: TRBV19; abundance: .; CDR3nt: TGTGCCAGTTTGGGACAGGGGGTATCGGACACCGGGGAGCTGTTTTTT; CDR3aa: CASLGQGVSDTGELFF
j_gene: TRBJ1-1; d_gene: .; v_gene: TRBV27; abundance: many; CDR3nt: TGTGCCAGCAGCTCGACTAAGGTGAACACTGAAGCTTTCTTT; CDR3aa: CASSSTKVNTEAFF
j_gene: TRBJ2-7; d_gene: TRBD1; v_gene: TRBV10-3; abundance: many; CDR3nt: TGTGCCAGTCCAGGACAGGGACGCTCCTACGAGCAGTACTTC; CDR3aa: CASPGQGRSYEQYF
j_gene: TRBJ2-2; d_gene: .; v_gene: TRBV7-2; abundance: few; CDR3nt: TGTGCCGGCAGCTTACGAGGGGGGGAGCTGTTTTTT; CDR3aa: CAGSLRGGELFF
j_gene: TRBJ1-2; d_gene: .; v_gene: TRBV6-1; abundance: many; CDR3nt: TGTGCCAGCAGTGAATTCGACTCCATGTCGTATGGCTACACCTTC; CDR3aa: CASSEFDSMSYGYTF
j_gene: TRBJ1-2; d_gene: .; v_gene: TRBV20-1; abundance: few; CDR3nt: TGCAGTGCAACGGGACCCGGTAGCTATGGCTACACCTTC; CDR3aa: CSATGPGSYGYTF